The 31 T cell receptor beta chains below were found in one sample sequenced in a study of TIL therapy for anti-PD-1-resistant metastatic lung cancer. Noted time point: pre-treatment sample, taken before nivolumab and TIL therapy. Sequencing used immunoSEQ v3. Assay: immunoSEQ multiplex PCR; the TCRdb copy retains only in-frame clones and omits some. The sample holds about 59,000 clones, roughly 70% seen once. This specimen was blood, taken at baseline. All receptors come from a person between 25 and 80 years old with non-small cell lung cancer.

This chain connects TRBV28 to TRBJ2-3; 9 bases are a match to TRBD2. Trimming cost V 2 bases and J 2 bases; bases outside gene matches: 5. This CDR3 spans 16 amino acids. The germline V gene encodes CDR1 MDHEN and CDR2 SYDVKM. The CDR3 protein is CASSLGASGDTDTQYF. The CDR3 coding sequence is TGTGCCAGCAGTTTAGGCGCTAGCGGGGACACAGATACGCAGTATTTT.

This chain links TRBV27 with TRBJ2-2, with 8 bases aligning to TRBD2. The CDR3 runs 15 residues. The germline gives CDR1 MNHEY, CDR2 SMNVEV (reference sequence). V shed 7 bases, J shed 1 base, and the junction held 5 bases outside the gene matches. This CDR3 is CASTGGAGNTGELFF. CDR3 in DNA: TGTGCCAGCACGGGGGGGGCAGGGAACACCGGGGAGCTGTTTTTT.

The rearrangement links TRBV7-8 to TRBJ2-1, with 11 positions matching TRBD2. J was trimmed by 2 bases and V by 6 bases; bases with no gene match: 12. Germline V gives CDR1 SGHVS, CDR2 FQNEAQ. The CDR3 has 18 amino acids. CDR3 sequence: CASSPPLRLAGPYNEQFF. For the CDR3, the DNA is TGTGCCAGCAGTCCGCCTCTAAGACTAGCGGGGCCCTACAATGAGCAGTTCTTC.

CDR3 residues: CASSFRQGAYNEQFF. The CDR3 nucleotides are TGTGCCAGCAGCTTTAGACAGGGAGCCTACAATGAGCAGTTCTTC. This chain uses TRBV9 with TRBJ2-1; 7 bases line up with TRBD1. This CDR3 contains 15 residues. The germline gives CDR1 SGDLS, CDR2 YYNGEE. Trimming removed 4 bases from V and 2 bases from J; junction bases left unmatched: 6.

The chain has TRBV6-1 and TRBJ1-4; TRBD1 matches 8 bases. Trimming removed 4 bases from V and 5 bases from J; junction bases left unmatched: 6. Germline V gene sequence: CDR1 MNHNS, CDR2 SASEGT. The CDR3 totals 15 residues. Written as DNA, the CDR3 is TGTGCCAGCAGTGGCTGGACAGGGCCGAATGAAAAACTGTTTTTT. Protein product: CASSGWTGPNEKLFF.

This clone was observed a few times. For the CDR3, the DNA is TGTGCCAGCAGCTTATTAAGGCGAAGGGGCGGGGAGCAGTACTTC. This encodes CASSLLRRRGGEQYF. V usage is TRBV11-2 and J usage is TRBJ2-7; the D call may be TRBD1 or TRBD2 (5 bases each). CDR3 length equals 15 residues. Trimming took off 2 bases at V and 7 bases at J, with 18 bases between the two ends. The germline gives CDR1 SGHAT, CDR2 FQNNGV.

The chain joins TRBV7-2 to TRBJ2-1; 8 bases line up with TRBD2. Germline CDR1 is SGHTA and CDR2 is FQGNSA. J lost 3 bases, V lost 4 bases, and 8 bases had no gene match. CDR3 length equals 16 residues. The DNA for the CDR3 is TGTGCCAGCAGCTCAGGTATCAGCGGGGGCTACAATGAGCAGTTCTTC. Translating gives CASSSGISGGYNEQFF.

This rearrangement joins TRBV27 to TRBJ2-1, with 7 bases fitting TRBD1. V lost 6 bases to trimming and J lost 7 bases; unmatched junction nucleotides: 15. The length of the CDR3 is 16 residues. CDR1 is MNHEY, CDR2 SMNVEV, per germline (reference sequence). The CDR3 region has the DNA TGTGCCAGCAGACAAATAGGGGGCCCCGGCGGGAATGAGCAGTTCTTC. Residues: CASRQIGGPGGNEQFF.

This clone has a handful of counts. The chain couples TRBV11-2 to TRBJ2-7; unclear D gene. The CDR3 is made up of 14 amino acids. Germline V gene lookup returns CDR1 SGHAT and CDR2 FQNNGV. Deletions cut 4 bases from V and 4 bases from J, with 14 bases between. DNA for the CDR3: TGTGCCAGCAGCTGGGTGAGGTCCGGGTACGAGCAGTACTTC. Translation: CASSWVRSGYEQYF. Together with reference TRBV11-2 and TRBJ2-7, the CDR3 gives the full variable domain: EAGVAQSPRYKIIEKRQSVAFWCNPISGHATLYWYQQILGQGPKLLIQFQNNGVVDDSQLPKDRFSAERLKGVDSTLKIQPAKLEDSAVYLCASSWVRSGYEQYFGPGTRLTVT.

The V and J genes are TRBV23-1 and TRBJ1-4; TRBD1 agrees at 9 bases. TRBV23-1 is filed as an ORF, its function uncertain. Trimming removed 2 bases from V and 8 bases from J; junction bases left unmatched: 6. The CDR3 spans 15 residues. In DNA form, the CDR3 reads TGCGCCAGCAGTCAACGACAGGGGGTTGGGGAAAAACTGTTTTTT. It is translated as CASSQRQGVGEKLFF.

This rearrangement joins TRBV4-1 to TRBJ1-1, with a weak D call TRBD1 (5 bases). Germline CDR1 is MGHRA and CDR2 is YSYEKL. V was trimmed by 0 bases and J by 4 bases, leaving 18 bases between them. The CDR3 spans 17 residues. The CDR3 region is CASSQDHRGQGVTEAFF. CDR3 DNA: TGCGCCAGCAGCCAAGATCATAGAGGTCAGGGAGTCACTGAAGCTTTCTTT.

The CDR3 spells CASSMVGGPLGELFF. CDR3 in DNA: TGTGCCAGTAGTATGGTGGGGGGGCCTCTCGGGGAGCTGTTTTTT. The rearrangement joins TRBV19 to TRBJ2-2, with D possibly matching TRBD2 (7 bases). V gave up 3 bases and J gave up 7 bases, with 15 bases separating them. This CDR3 region has 15 residues. Per germline, CDR1 LNHDA and CDR2 SQIVND (reference sequence). The whole variable domain, remainder taken from reference TRBV19 and TRBJ2-2, is DGGITQSPKYLFRKEGQNVTLSCEQNLNHDAMYWYRQDPGQGLRLIYYSQIVNDFQKGDIAEGYSVSREKKESFPLTVTSAQKNPTAFYLCASSMVGGPLGELFFGEGSRLTVL.

The chain is built from TRBV2 and TRBJ2-7; 7 bases are shared with TRBD1. Germline CDR1 and CDR2: SNHLY and FYNNEI. CDR3 length: 17 residues. After removal of 0 bases from V and 1 base from J, the junction contained 9 bases not matched to a gene. The CDR3 nucleotides read TGTGCCAGCAGTGAAGCATTCGACAGGGTTGCGTCCTACGAGCAGTACTTC. Translated, it gives CASSEAFDRVASYEQYF.

The chain links TRBV7-6 to TRBJ2-5; D may be TRBD2 (6 bases). CDR3 length: 14 amino acids. Germline V lookup: CDR1 SGHVS, CDR2 FNYEAQ. V was cut by 5 bases and J by 5 bases, with 15 bases left in between. DNA for the CDR3: TGTGCCAGCAGCCCAGTCGGGGGTACGGAGACCCAGTACTTC. The encoded protein is CASSPVGGTETQYF.

The chain recombines TRBV30 with TRBJ2-7; D is perhaps TRBD2 (6 bases). Trimming took 8 bases from V and 5 from J, leaving 16 bases between them. From germline, CDR1 is GTSNPN and CDR2 SVGIG (reference sequence). CDR3 size: 12 residues. CDR3 in amino acids: CAGTGVSHEQYF. The CDR3 region has the DNA TGTGCCGGGACTGGGGTATCCCACGAGCAGTACTTC.

This clone was seen only a few times. The V and J genes are TRBV7-9 and TRBJ1-6; unclear D gene. V was clipped by 5 bases and J by 7 bases, with 15 bases between them. The length of the CDR3 is 15 residues. Germline CDR1 and CDR2: SEHNR and FQNEAQ (reference sequence). The DNA for the CDR3 is TGTGCCAGCAGCCCGAGGGATCTTTGGAATTCACCCCTCCACTTT. Protein sequence: CASSPRDLWNSPLHF.

The rearrangement links TRBV7-9 to TRBJ2-3; D gene uncertain. V dropped 5 bases and J dropped 2 bases, with 5 bases sitting between them. CDR1 is SEHNR and CDR2 is FQNEAQ in the germline V gene (reference sequence). The CDR3 is 12 residues long. The CDR3 coding sequence is TGTGCCAGCAGCCCCTTCACAGATACGCAGTATTTT. Protein sequence: CASSPFTDTQYF. Variable domain in full (rest from reference TRBV7-9 and TRBJ2-3): DTGVSQNPRHKITKRGQNVTFRCDPISEHNRLYWYRQTLGQGPEFLTYFQNEAQLEKSRLLSDRFSAERPKGSFSTLEIQRTEQGDSAMYLCASSPFTDTQYFGPGTRLTVL.

V is TRBV2 and J is TRBJ2-7; weak D call: TRBD1 (6 bases). Trimming left V 6 bases short and J 0 bases short, with 12 bases between. The V gene's germline CDR1 is SNHLY and CDR2 FYNNEI. The CDR3 is 14 residues long. This CDR3 is CASRSGQSSYEQYF. In nucleotides, the CDR3 is TGTGCCAGCAGGTCAGGACAGAGCTCCTACGAGCAGTACTTC.

This chain connects TRBV7-9 to TRBJ2-3; TRBD1 agrees at 9 bases. Germline V gives CDR1 SEHNR, CDR2 FQNEAQ (reference sequence). V lost 5 bases and J lost 4; bases outside the gene matches: 16. This CDR3 spans 18 amino acids. CDR3 region: CASSLFRGRGQGPDTQYF. The CDR3 DNA reads TGTGCCAGCAGCCTATTTCGAGGTCGGGGACAGGGCCCAGATACGCAGTATTTT.

The chain carries TRBV9 and TRBJ2-3, with 11 bases aligning to TRBD2. CDR3 length: 18 residues. The trim removed 3 bases at V and 9 bases at J, leaving 18 bases unmatched. CDR1 and CDR2 (germline): SGDLS, YYNGEE. The DNA for the CDR3 is TGTGCCAGCAGCGAATGGGGGAAGGTTACTAGCGGGGGTACAACGCAGTATTTT. Encoded protein: CASSEWGKVTSGGTTQYF.

This clone was recorded once. The gene calls are TRBV11-2 and TRBJ2-2, with D unresolved. The ends were cut back, 2 bases at V and 4 bases at J, with 5 bases in the middle. CDR1 is SGHAT, CDR2 FQNNGV, per germline. The CDR3 loop spans 13 amino acids. The chain's CDR3 is CASSLSGTGELFF. The CDR3 nucleotides are TGTGCCAGCAGCTTATCGGGCACCGGGGAGCTGTTTTTT.

This clone turned up a few times. Other nucleotide sequences from this sample produce the same CDR3. The chain is built from TRBV19 and TRBJ1-5; TRBD1 is a possible D gene (5 bases). This CDR3 comprises 16 residues. The V end lost 5 bases, the J end lost 0 bases, and 14 bases lay between the germline ends. CDR1 is LNHDA and CDR2 is SQIVND in the germline V gene (reference sequence). The DNA for the CDR3 is TGTGCCAGTAGTCCCAGGGACGGATATAGCAATCAGCCCCAGCATTTT. Protein: CASSPRDGYSNQPQHF. The full variable domain, its missing parts supplied by reference TRBV19 and TRBJ1-5, is DGGITQSPKYLFRKEGQNVTLSCEQNLNHDAMYWYRQDPGQGLRLIYYSQIVNDFQKGDIAEGYSVSREKKESFPLTVTSAQKNPTAFYLCASSPRDGYSNQPQHFGDGTRLSIL.

The chain carries TRBV27 and TRBJ2-7; 14 bases are shared with TRBD2. The trim removed 4 bases at V and 0 bases at J, leaving 11 bases unmatched. Germline V gene lookup returns CDR1 MNHEY and CDR2 SMNVEV (reference sequence). The CDR3 contains 19 residues. In DNA, the CDR3 is TGTGCCAGCAGTTCCCTGACTAGCGGGAGGGCTACTAGCTCCTACGAGCAGTACTTC. It encodes CASSSLTSGRATSSYEQYF.

The chain has TRBV6-5 and TRBJ1-1; D is perhaps TRBD1 (6 bases). The CDR3 extends over 14 amino acids. V was shortened by 4 bases and J by 5 bases, with 14 bases between the two germline ends. The germline CDR1 and CDR2 sequences are MNHEY and SVGAGI. CDR3 in DNA: TGTGCCAGCAGTTCGGGTTGGGGGCGTACTGAAGCTTTCTTT. Translated, it gives CASSSGWGRTEAFF.

The table lists this clone with many counts. The chain recombines TRBV11-2 with TRBJ1-4, with D unresolved. Trimming took 5 bases from V and 5 from J, leaving 6 bases between them. The germline V gene has CDR1 SGHAT and CDR2 FQNNGV. The CDR3 consists of 12 residues. CDR3 in DNA: TGTGCCAGCAGCGGACGAAATGAAAAACTGTTTTTT. This codes for CASSGRNEKLFF.

V and J are TRBV19 and TRBJ2-2; TRBD2 aligns across 11 bases. The CDR3 runs to 16 residues. CDR1 and CDR2 from the germline V gene are LNHDA and SQIVND (reference sequence). V shed 4 bases and J 3 bases; nucleotides not matched to a gene: 4. The CDR3 here is CASSTLAGGYTGELFF. The CDR3 nucleotides are TGTGCCAGTAGTACCCTAGCGGGAGGATACACCGGGGAGCTGTTTTTT.

This chain joins TRBV7-9 and TRBJ1-2, with D maybe TRBD1 (5 bases). V lost 5 bases and J lost 3, with 19 bases in between. Per germline, CDR1 SEHNR and CDR2 FQNEAQ (reference sequence). The CDR3 covers 16 residues. The CDR3 is CASSKLLGTSDYGYTF. DNA for the CDR3: TGTGCCAGCAGCAAACTCTTGGGGACGTCGGACTATGGCTACACCTTC.

The rearrangement joins TRBV7-6 to TRBJ1-3; perhaps TRBD1 as D (5 bases). CDR1 and CDR2 (germline): SGHVS, FNYEAQ. The CDR3 spans 15 residues. V dropped 4 bases and J dropped 4 bases, with 14 bases sitting between them. As DNA, the CDR3 is TGTGCCAGCAGCTATACCGGGACCTGGGGAAACACCATATATTTT. Its protein is CASSYTGTWGNTIYF.

The chain is built from TRBV27 and TRBJ2-1; D is ambiguous. V lost 4 bases and J 0 bases, leaving 10 bases between the germline ends. This CDR3 has 15 amino acids. Germline V gene sequence: CDR1 MNHEY, CDR2 SMNVEV (reference sequence). This chain's CDR3 is CASSSGVSSYNEQFF. For the CDR3, the DNA is TGTGCCAGCAGTTCAGGCGTCAGCTCCTACAATGAGCAGTTCTTC.

This chain uses TRBV7-2 with TRBJ2-7; 8 bases line up with TRBD2. This CDR3 comprises 14 residues. CDR1 and CDR2 from the germline V gene are SGHTA and FQGNSA. Trimming removed 1 base from V and 6 bases from J; junction bases left unmatched: 5. CDR3 residues: CASSLDPGGGEQYF. The CDR3 DNA is TGTGCCAGCAGCTTAGACCCCGGGGGGGGCGAGCAGTACTTC.

This rearrangement joins TRBV30 to TRBJ1-5; 7 bases map to TRBD1. J was trimmed by 0 bases and V by 2 bases; bases with no gene match: 7. Germline CDR1 is GTSNPN and CDR2 is SVGIG (reference sequence). The CDR3 covers 16 residues. The CDR3 sequence is CAWSPRGMYSNQPQHF. DNA for the CDR3: TGTGCCTGGAGTCCCAGGGGGATGTATAGCAATCAGCCCCAGCATTTT.